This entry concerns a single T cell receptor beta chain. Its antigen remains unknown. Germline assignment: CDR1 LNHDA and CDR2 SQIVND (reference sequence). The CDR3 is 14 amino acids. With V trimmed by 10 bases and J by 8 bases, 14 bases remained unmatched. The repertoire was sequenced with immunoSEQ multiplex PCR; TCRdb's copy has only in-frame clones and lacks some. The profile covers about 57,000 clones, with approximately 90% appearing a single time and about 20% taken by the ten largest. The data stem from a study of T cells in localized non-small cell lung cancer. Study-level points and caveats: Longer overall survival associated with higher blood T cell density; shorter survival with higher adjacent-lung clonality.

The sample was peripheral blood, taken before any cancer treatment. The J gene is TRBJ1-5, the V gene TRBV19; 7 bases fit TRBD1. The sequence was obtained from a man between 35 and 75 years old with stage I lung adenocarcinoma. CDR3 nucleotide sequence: TGTGCCACCACCGGGACAGCCTCCTTTGAGCCCCAGCATTTT. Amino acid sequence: CATTGTASFEPQHF.